The entry below gives a single T cell receptor (beta chain) sequence along with its context. Measured with immunoSEQ multiplex PCR; TCRdb has only the in-frame clones, and not every one. The data hold about 210,000 clones, with 65% to 85% observed a single time. This sample is part of a study of blood T cell repertoires in COVID-19. Germline V gene lookup returns CDR1 MNHNS and CDR2 SASEGT. CDR3 length: 16 residues. With 2 bases removed from V and 0 bases from J, the gap between germline ends came to 13 bases. Specimen: peripheral blood. The chain recombines TRBV6-1 with TRBJ1-1; D might be TRBD1 (5 bases). The receptor comes from a woman between 50 and 59 years old with acute or convalescent COVID-19. The CDR3 DNA is TGTGCCAGCAGTGAAACCCAGGGCAACATGAACACTGAAGCTTTCTTT. Translation: CASSETQGNMNTEAFF.